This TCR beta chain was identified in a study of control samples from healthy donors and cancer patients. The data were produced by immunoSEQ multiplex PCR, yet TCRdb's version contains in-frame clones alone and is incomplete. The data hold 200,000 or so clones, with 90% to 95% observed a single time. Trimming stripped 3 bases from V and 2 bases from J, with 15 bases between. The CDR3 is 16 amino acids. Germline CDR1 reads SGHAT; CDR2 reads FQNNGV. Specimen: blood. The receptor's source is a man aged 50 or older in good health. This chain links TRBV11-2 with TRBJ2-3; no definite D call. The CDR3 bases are TGTGCCAGCAGCTTCGCTTCATCCGCCGCCACAGATACGCAGTATTTT. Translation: CASSFASSAATDTQYF.